Presented here are 7 T cell receptor beta chains from one specimen sequenced in a study of cytomegalovirus exposure and HLA in healthy donors. Both 60 Vbeta primers and 13 Jbeta primers went into the PCR. The data were produced by immunoSEQ multiplex PCR, yet TCRdb's version contains in-frame clones alone and is incomplete. The sample consists of 210,000 or so clones, just under 85% of them appearing once. The sample was PBMCs. These TCRs come from a woman between 40 and 50 years old in good health and CMV-seronegative.

This rearrangement joins TRBV6-1 to TRBJ1-5; TRBD1 matches at 9 bases. Per the germline V gene, CDR1 is MNHNS and CDR2 is SASEGT. The junction had 7 bases not matched to a gene; V was cut back by 4 bases and J by 3 bases. The CDR3 covers 16 residues. CDR3 sequence: CASSATGGANNQPQHF. As DNA, the CDR3 is TGTGCCAGCAGTGCAACAGGGGGCGCTAACAATCAGCCCCAGCATTTT.

The chain links TRBV18 to TRBJ1-4; D ambiguous. With 3 bases removed from V and 8 bases from J, the gap between germline ends came to 10 bases. Germline CDR1 reads KGHSH; CDR2 reads LQKENI. The CDR3 loop spans 13 amino acids. DNA of the CDR3: TGTGCCAGCTCACCGGAGTTGGAAGAAAAACTGTTTTTT. This codes for CASSPELEEKLFF.

This clone has only a few counts. The V gene is TRBV5-4, the J gene TRBJ2-5; D unclear. Gene TRBJ2-7 matches the end of the DNA better, so the J call may be wrong. This CDR3 region has 14 residues. Germline lookup yields CDR1 SGHNT and CDR2 YYREEE (reference sequence). CDR3 coding DNA: TGTGCCACCAGAACTTTTGGTCGTTCCTACGAGCAGTACTTC. It specifies CATRTFGRSYEQYF.

Comment on this clone: One end of the junction fails to match germline, which may point to a read error. This chain connects TRBV27 to TRBJ1-2; the D gene is possibly TRBD1 (6 bases). This CDR3 has 16 amino acids. Germline V gene data show CDR1 as MNHEY and CDR2 as SMNVEV (reference sequence). The CDR3 loop reads CASSFSGDEANYGYPF. The CDR3 DNA is TGTGCCAGCAGTTTCTCAGGGGACGAAGCTAACTATGGCTACCCCTTC.

In its sample, this clone was seen once. The CDR3, as DNA: TGTGCCTGGAGTCGGATCGCATTAGGGACAGGGAATTCGAATAATTCACCCCTCCACTTT. It specifies CAWSRIALGTGNSNNSPLHF. The chain joins TRBV30 to TRBJ1-6; 9 bases fit TRBD1. CDR3 size: 20 residues. V shed 2 bases, J shed 5 bases, and the junction held 19 bases outside the gene matches. In germline, CDR1 is GTSNPN, CDR2 SVGIG (reference sequence).

V is TRBV4-3 and J is TRBJ1-6; D may be TRBD1 (6 bases). V was shortened by 5 bases and J by 6 bases, with 11 bases between the two germline ends. The CDR3 is made up of 14 amino acids. Looked up from germline, CDR1 is LGHNA and CDR2 is YSLEER. The CDR3 bases are TGCGCCAGCAGCAGGTGGACAGCTAATTCACCCCTCCACTTT. Encoded protein: CASSRWTANSPLHF.

This rearrangement joins TRBV9 to TRBJ2-7; no clear D. Trimming removed 0 bases from V and 2 bases from J, with 9 bases in between. Germline V gives CDR1 SGDLS, CDR2 YYNGEE. CDR3 size: 14 residues. The CDR3 DNA is TGTGCCAGCAGCGTAGGCAGTCAACCCTACGAGCAGTACTTC. As protein: CASSVGSQPYEQYF.